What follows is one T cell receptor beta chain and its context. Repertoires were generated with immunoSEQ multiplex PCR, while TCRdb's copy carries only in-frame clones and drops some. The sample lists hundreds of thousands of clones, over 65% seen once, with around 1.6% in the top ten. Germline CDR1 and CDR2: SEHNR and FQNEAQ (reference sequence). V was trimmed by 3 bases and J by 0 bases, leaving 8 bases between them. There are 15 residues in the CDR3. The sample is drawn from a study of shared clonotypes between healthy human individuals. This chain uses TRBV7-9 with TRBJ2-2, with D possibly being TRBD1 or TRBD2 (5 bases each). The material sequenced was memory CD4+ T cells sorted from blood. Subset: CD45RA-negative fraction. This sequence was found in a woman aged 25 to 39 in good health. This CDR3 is CASSFREPNTGELFF. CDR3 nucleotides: TGTGCCAGCAGCTTCAGGGAGCCGAACACCGGGGAGCTGTTTTTT.